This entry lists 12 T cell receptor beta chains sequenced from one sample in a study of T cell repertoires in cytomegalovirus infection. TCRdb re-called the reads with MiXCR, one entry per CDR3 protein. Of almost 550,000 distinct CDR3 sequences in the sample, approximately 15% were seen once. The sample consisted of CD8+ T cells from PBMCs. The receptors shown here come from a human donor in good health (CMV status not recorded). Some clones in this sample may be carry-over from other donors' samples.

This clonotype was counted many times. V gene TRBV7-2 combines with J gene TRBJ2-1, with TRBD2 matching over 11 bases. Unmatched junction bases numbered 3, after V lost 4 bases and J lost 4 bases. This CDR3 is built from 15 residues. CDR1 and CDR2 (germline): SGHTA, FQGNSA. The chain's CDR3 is CASSYTSGSYNEQFF. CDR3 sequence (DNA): TGTGCCAGCAGCTATACTAGCGGGAGTTACAATGAGCAGTTCTTC.

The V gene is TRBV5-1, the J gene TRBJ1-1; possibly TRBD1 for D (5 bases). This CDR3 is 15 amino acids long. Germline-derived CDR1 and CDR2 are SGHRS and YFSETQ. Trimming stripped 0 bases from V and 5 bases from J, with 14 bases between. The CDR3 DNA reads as TGCGCCAGCAGCTTGGCCCAGGGAAGAGGTACTGAAGCTTTCTTT. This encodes CASSLAQGRGTEAFF. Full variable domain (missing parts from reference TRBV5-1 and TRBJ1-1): KAGVTQTPRYLIKTRGQQVTLSCSPISGHRSVSWYQQTPGQGLQFLFEYFSETQRNKGNFPGRFSGRQFSNSRSEMNVSTLELGDSALYLCASSLAQGRGTEAFFGQGTRLTVV.

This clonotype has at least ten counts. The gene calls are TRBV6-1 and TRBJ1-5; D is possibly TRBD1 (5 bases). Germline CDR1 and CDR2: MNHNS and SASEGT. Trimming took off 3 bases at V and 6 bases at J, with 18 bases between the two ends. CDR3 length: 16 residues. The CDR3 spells CASSEFGRDVVQPQHF. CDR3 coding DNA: TGTGCCAGCAGTGAGTTTGGCAGGGACGTTGTTCAGCCCCAGCATTTT.

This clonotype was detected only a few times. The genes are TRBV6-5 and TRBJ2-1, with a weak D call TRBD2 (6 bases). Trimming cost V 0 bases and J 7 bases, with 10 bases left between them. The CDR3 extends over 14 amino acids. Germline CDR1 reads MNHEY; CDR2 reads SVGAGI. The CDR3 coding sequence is TGTGCCAGCAGTTACTCCGGCGGGGATAATGAGCAGTTCTTC. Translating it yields CASSYSGGDNEQFF.

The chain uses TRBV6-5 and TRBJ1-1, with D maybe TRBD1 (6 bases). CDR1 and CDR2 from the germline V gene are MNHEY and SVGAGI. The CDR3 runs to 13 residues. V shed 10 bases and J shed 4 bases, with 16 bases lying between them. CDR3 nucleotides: TGTGCCACCGCGGCCGGGGGCCGCACTGAAGCTTTCTTT. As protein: CATAAGGRTEAFF.

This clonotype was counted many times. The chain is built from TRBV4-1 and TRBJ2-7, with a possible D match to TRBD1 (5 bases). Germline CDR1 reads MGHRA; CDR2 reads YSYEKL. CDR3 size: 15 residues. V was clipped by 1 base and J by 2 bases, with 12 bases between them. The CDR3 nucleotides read TGCGCCAGCAGCCAAGGTGTGGGGCGGACCTACGAGCAGTACTTC. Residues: CASSQGVGRTYEQYF.

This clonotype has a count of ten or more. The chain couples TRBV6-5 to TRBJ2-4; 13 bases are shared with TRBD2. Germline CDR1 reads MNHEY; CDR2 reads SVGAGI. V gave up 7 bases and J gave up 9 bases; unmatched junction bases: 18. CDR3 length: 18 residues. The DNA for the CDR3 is TGTGCCAGCACCGGGGGACTAGCGGGAACGGGGTCCACCTCCATTCAGTACTTC. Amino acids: CASTGGLAGTGSTSIQYF.

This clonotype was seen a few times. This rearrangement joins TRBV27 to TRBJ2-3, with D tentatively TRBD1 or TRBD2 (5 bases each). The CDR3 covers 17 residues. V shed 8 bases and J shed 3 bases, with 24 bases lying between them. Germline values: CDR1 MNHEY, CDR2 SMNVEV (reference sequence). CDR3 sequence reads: CASALVYGDPWTDTQYF. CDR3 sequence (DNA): TGTGCCAGCGCCTTAGTTTATGGGGACCCCTGGACAGATACGCAGTATTTT.

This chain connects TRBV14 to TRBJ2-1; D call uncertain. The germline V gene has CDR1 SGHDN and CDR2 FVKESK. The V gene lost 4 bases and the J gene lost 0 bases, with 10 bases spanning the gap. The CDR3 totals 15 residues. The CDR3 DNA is TGTGCCAGCAGCCGTCCACCGGGCTCCTACAATGAGCAGTTCTTC. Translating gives CASSRPPGSYNEQFF.

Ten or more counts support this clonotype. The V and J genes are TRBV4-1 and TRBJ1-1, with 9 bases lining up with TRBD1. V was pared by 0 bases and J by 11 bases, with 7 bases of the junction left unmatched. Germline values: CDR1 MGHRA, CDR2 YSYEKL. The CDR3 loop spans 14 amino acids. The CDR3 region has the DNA TGCGCCAGCAGCCAAGAAGGACAGGGGAGGTGGGCTTTCTTT. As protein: CASSQEGQGRWAFF.

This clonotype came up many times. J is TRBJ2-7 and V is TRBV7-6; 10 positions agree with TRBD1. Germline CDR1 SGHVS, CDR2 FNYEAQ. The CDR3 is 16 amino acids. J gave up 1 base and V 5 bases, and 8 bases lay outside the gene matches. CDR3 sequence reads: CASSSNTGQGSYEQYF. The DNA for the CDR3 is TGTGCCAGCAGCAGTAATACGGGACAGGGGTCCTACGAGCAGTACTTC.

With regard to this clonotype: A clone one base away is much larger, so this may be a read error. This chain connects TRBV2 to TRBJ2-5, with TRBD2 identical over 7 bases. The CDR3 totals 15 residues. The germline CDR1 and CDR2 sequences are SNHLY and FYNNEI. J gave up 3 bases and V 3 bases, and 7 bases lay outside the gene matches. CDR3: CASSEDGRRKETQYF. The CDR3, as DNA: TGTGCCAGCAGTGAGGACGGGAGGCGAAAAGAGACCCAGTACTTC.